Here is one T cell receptor beta chain with its context. This sample is part of a study of blood T cell repertoires in COVID-19. Study-level background: T cells, B-cell-depleted T cells, or PBMCs supplied cDNA or gDNA.

The CDR3 consists of 11 residues. Looked up from germline, CDR1 is DFQATT and CDR2 is SNEGSKA (reference sequence). Trimming at V came to 6 bases and at J to 7 bases, leaving 5 bases not matched to a gene. Authors' data handling: Researchers report that nucleated cell counts were estimated from reference gene primer amplification. TCRdb's copy holds only in-frame clones and misses some; the assay was immunoSEQ multiplex PCR. V and J calls plus clone size are reproduced from that table; the DNA served to infer D and trimming. Seen here are about 250,000 clones, 80% to 90% observed once, and the top ten hold approximately 5%.

Sequenced: peripheral blood. This clonotype was sampled from a woman aged 40 to 55 who had recovered from COVID-19. The chain couples TRBV20-1 to TRBJ1-1; 7 nucleotides match TRBD1. CDR3 bases: TGCAGTGCGTACAGGGGAGGTGAAGCTTTCTTT. Protein: CSAYRGGEAFF.